In this sample, the clone carrying this T cell receptor beta chain turned up a few times. No antigen is known for it. These data come from a study of identical twins. The study, taken as a whole, reports: The more abundant beta clonotypes in cord blood had fewer insertions, and memory repertoires did not show this.

With template switching, a universal primer site was added, and the cDNA carried unique molecular identifiers. TCRdb redid the calling of the 5' RACE reads with MiXCR, one entry per CDR3 protein. The table lists more than 1.5 million distinct CDR3 sequences, around 29% of them singletons, with 0.27% in the top ten. V shed 2 bases and J shed 5 bases, with 9 bases lying between them. This CDR3 comprises 12 residues. Germline-derived CDR1 and CDR2 are DFQATT and SNEGSKA (reference sequence). The chain employs TRBV20-1 and TRBJ2-5, with D uncertain. This clonotype was sampled from a newborn girl in good health. The sample consisted of cord blood. This CDR3 is CSARPYWETQYF. For the CDR3, the DNA is TGCAGTGCTAGACCCTACTGGGAGACCCAGTACTTC.